Listed below are T cell receptor beta chains from one sample, sequenced in a study of cytomegalovirus exposure and HLA in healthy donors. Sequencing used immunoSEQ multiplex PCR; TCRdb keeps in-frame clones, though not all of them. Of tens of thousands of clones listed, over 80% were seen once; the top ten hold about 3%. The sequenced sample was PBMCs. The receptors derive from a man between 18 and 35 years old in good health and CMV-seronegative. CDR3s include the opening cysteine and the closing phenylalanine or tryptophan. The D gene is left open where the match is weak. The size of a clone is reported for some rows only, either as once, few or many, or as a class for expanded clones.

TRBD2	-	TRBV10-3	TRBJ2-4	CAISGTGLGTSGKNIQYF	TGTGCCATCAGTGGGACGGGCCTTGGGACTAGCGGCAAAAACATTCAGTACTTC
TRBD2	-	TRBV7-2	TRBJ2-3	CASSVGEGGRTDTQYF	TGTGCCAGCAGCGTGGGTGAGGGCGGGAGAACAGATACGCAGTATTTT
-	few	TRBV28	TRBJ2-7	CASSLPADFSKYF	TGTGCCAGCAGTTTACCCGCGGACTTCTCCAAGTACTTC
-	once	TRBV19	TRBJ1-5	CASSSRGVTSNQPQHF	TGTGCCAGTAGTTCCCGCGGCGTCACGAGCAATCAGCCCCAGCATTTT
TRBD2	-	TRBV2	TRBJ2-5	CASRAKEAGQETQYF	TGTGCCAGCAGAGCTAAAGAAGCGGGACAAGAGACCCAGTACTTC
TRBD1	-	TRBV29-1	TRBJ2-1	CSVKGQGNNEQFF	TGCAGCGTTAAGGGACAGGGCAACAATGAGCAGTTCTTC
TRBD2	-	TRBV7-3	TRBJ2-5	CASSVTSGSWETQYF	TGTGCCAGCAGCGTCACTAGCGGGAGTTGGGAGACCCAGTACTTC
TRBD2	-	TRBV9	TRBJ2-3	CASSVGTSGRRPTSTDTQYF	TGTGCCAGCAGCGTAGGTACTAGCGGGAGGAGGCCCACTAGCACAGATACGCAGTATTTT
-	-	TRBV5-1	TRBJ2-3	CASSLDHASYTQYF	TGCGCCAGCAGCTTGGATCACGCGAGTTATACGCAGTATTTT
-	-	TRBV6-5	TRBJ2-5	CASSYVGMAGETQYF	TGTGCCAGCAGTTACGTCGGTATGGCAGGGGAGACCCAGTACTTC
TRBD2	-	TRBV6-5	TRBJ2-4	CASTSGSHKNIQYF	TGTGCCAGCACTAGCGGATCCCACAAAAACATTCAGTACTTC
-	once	TRBV6-5	TRBJ2-7	CASSYSHPGSYEQYF	TGTGCCAGCAGTTACTCTCACCCAGGGTCCTACGAGCAGTACTTC
-	once	TRBV6-4	TRBJ1-5	CASTQGNQPQHF	TGTGCCAGCACCCAGGGTAATCAGCCCCAGCATTTT
-	-	TRBV20-1	TRBJ1-2	CSARRTDGYTF	TGCAGTGCCAGGAGGACCGATGGCTACACCTTC
TRBD2	once	TRBV19	TRBJ2-7	CASSIANFRTGGTYEQYF	TGTGCCAGTAGTATAGCCAATTTTCGAACGGGAGGGACCTACGAGCAGTACTTC
-	-	TRBV6-5	TRBJ1-2	CASSWQGIGYGYTF	TGTGCCAGCAGTTGGCAGGGGATTGGCTATGGCTACACCTTC
TRBD1	-	TRBV4-2	TRBJ1-2	CASSHLPRQGPVSISAEYGYTF	TGTGCCAGCAGCCACCTCCCCCGACAGGGGCCAGTCTCGATAAGCGCTGAGTATGGCTACACCTTC
-	-	TRBV28	TRBJ2-7	CASILGGGRSYEQYF	TGTGCCAGCATTCTTGGGGGCGGACGTTCCTACGAGCAGTACTTC
-	few	TRBV19	TRBJ1-4	CASSQTLRLNEKLFF	TGTGCCAGTAGCCAGACCCTCAGGTTGAATGAAAAACTGTTTTTT
TRBD1	-	TRBV28	TRBJ1-2	CASGSDRGYGYTF	TGTGCCAGCGGGTCGGACAGGGGCTATGGCTACACCTTC